Following are 8 T cell receptor beta chains from one sample sequenced in a study of T cells in Graves' hyperthyroidism and ophthalmopathy. Amplification targeted TCR beta CDR3 regions from RNA transcripts. The TCR CDR3 first-round RT-PCR relied on the HTBI primer set. TCRdb redid the calling of the multiplex PCR reads with MiXCR, one entry per CDR3 protein. The sample has 300,000 to 350,000 distinct CDR3 sequences; around a fifth are singletons. Sequenced: blood. Receptor source: a woman in her fifties or sixties with Graves' hyperthyroidism.

This clonotype came up many times. V is TRBV20-1 and J is TRBJ1-1, with 7 positions matching TRBD1. The germline V gene has CDR1 DFQATT and CDR2 SNEGSKA (reference sequence). The CDR3 has 14 residues. V dropped 6 bases and J dropped 3; count of bases not matched to a gene: 10. The CDR3 nucleotides are TGCAGTGCCCTCCTGACAGGGCGCGACACTGAAGCTTTCTTT. It translates to CSALLTGRDTEAFF.

Concerning this clonotype itself: A much larger clone differs by one base, so this may be a read error. This rearrangement joins TRBV30 to TRBJ1-1; a weak D match, TRBD1 (5 bases). V lost 3 bases to trimming and J lost 2 bases, with 13 bases between them. CDR1 is GTSNPN and CDR2 is SVGIG in the germline V gene (reference sequence). The CDR3 has 14 amino acids. CDR3 in amino acids: CAWRRDSRNTEAFF. Written as DNA, the CDR3 is TGTGCCTGGAGACGGGACTCTCGAAACACTGAAGCTTTCTTT. Full variable domain (remainder filled in from reference TRBV30 and TRBJ1-1): SQTIHQWPATLVQPVGSPLSLECTVEGTSNPNLYWYRQAAGRGLQLLFYSVGIGQISSEVPQNLSASRPQDRQFILSSKKLLLSDSGFYLCAWRRDSRNTEAFFGQGTRLTVV.

This CDR3 is CASRPDRGGETQYF. In DNA, the CDR3 is TGTGCCAGCAGACCGGACAGGGGCGGAGAGACCCAGTACTTC. The chain links TRBV25-1 to TRBJ2-5; 9 bases align to TRBD1. The CDR3 has 14 amino acids. J was trimmed by 4 bases and V by 6 bases; bases with no gene match: 6. CDR1 MGHDK and CDR2 SYGVNS come from the germline V gene.

This clonotype has ten or more counts. The chain has TRBV5-1 and TRBJ2-7, with 11 bases aligning to TRBD2. Germline CDR1 is SGHRS and CDR2 is YFSETQ. This CDR3 region has 17 residues. J gave up 2 bases and V 0 bases, and 7 bases lay outside the gene matches. The CDR3 DNA reads as TGCGCCAGCAGCTTGGGGGGCCTGACTAGCGGGACCTACGAGCAGTACTTC. It specifies CASSLGGLTSGTYEQYF. Full variable domain (rest looked up from reference TRBV5-1 and TRBJ2-7): KAGVTQTPRYLIKTRGQQVTLSCSPISGHRSVSWYQQTPGQGLQFLFEYFSETQRNKGNFPGRFSGRQFSNSRSEMNVSTLELGDSALYLCASSLGGLTSGTYEQYFGPGTRLTVT.

This clonotype was picked up many times. This sequence joins TRBV5-1 and TRBJ1-1, with no clear D. CDR3 length: 14 amino acids. Trimming removed 4 bases at V and 5 bases at J, with 15 bases between. Germline V gene lookup returns CDR1 SGHRS and CDR2 YFSETQ. Here the CDR3 reads CASSLGVVGTEAFF. The CDR3 DNA sequence: TGCGCCAGCAGCCTTGGCGTGGTGGGGACTGAAGCTTTCTTT.

The rearrangement joins TRBV28 to TRBJ2-5; no clear D gene. Trimming removed 4 bases at V and 1 base at J, with 13 bases between. Germline assignment: CDR1 MDHEN and CDR2 SYDVKM. The CDR3 sequence is 15 residues long. The CDR3 protein is CASSSPLARQETQYF. The CDR3 nucleotides read TGTGCCAGCAGTTCTCCCTTGGCCCGCCAAGAGACCCAGTACTTC.

This clonotype appeared many times. The CDR3 DNA reads TGTGCCAGCAGCCCCCTCGGCTACGAGCAGTACTTC. This codes for CASSPLGYEQYF. This chain links TRBV7-9 with TRBJ2-7; D gene unclear. Germline assignment: CDR1 SEHNR and CDR2 FQNEAQ (reference sequence). With 5 bases removed from V and 3 bases from J, the gap between germline ends came to 8 bases. The CDR3 is 12 amino acids.

The table lists this clonotype with many counts. The gene calls are TRBV11-3 and TRBJ2-3; D gene unclear. Germline loops: CDR1 SGHNT, CDR2 YENEEA. V was trimmed by 1 base and J by 0 bases, leaving 8 bases between them. The CDR3 extends over 15 amino acids. CDR3 sequence reads: CASSLVSVSTDTQYF. The DNA for the CDR3 is TGTGCCAGCAGCTTAGTGTCGGTTAGCACAGATACGCAGTATTTT.